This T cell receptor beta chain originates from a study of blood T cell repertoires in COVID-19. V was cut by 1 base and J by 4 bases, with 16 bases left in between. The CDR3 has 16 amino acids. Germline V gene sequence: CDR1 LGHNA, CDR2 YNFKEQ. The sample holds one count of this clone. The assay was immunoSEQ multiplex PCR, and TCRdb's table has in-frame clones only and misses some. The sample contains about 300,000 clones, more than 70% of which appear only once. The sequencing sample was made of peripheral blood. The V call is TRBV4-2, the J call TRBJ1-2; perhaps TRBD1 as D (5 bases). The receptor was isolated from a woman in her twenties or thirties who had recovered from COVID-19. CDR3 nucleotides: TGTGCCAGCAGCCAAGGGATCCAGACAGACCTCTATGGCTACACCTTC. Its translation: CASSQGIQTDLYGYTF.